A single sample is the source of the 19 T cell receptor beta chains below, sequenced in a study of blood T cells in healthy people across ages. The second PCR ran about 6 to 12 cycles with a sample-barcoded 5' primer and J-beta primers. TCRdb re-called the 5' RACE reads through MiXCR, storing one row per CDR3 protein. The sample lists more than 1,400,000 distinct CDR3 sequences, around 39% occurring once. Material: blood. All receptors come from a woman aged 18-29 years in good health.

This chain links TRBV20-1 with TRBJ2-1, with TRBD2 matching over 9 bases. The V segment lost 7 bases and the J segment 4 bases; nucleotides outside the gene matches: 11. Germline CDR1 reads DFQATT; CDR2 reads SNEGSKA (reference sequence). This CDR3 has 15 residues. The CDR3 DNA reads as TGCAGTGTCCCCAGCGGGGGGCGGGTATACAATGAGCAGTTCTTC. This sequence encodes CSVPSGGRVYNEQFF.

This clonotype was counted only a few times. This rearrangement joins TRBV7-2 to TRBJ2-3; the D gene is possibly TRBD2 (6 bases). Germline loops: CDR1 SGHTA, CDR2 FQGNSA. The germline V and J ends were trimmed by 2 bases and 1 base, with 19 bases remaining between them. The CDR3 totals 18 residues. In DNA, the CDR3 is TGTGCCAGCAGCTTACTTACTACTAGCCGATCTCGCACAGATACGCAGTATTTT. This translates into CASSLLTTSRSRTDTQYF.

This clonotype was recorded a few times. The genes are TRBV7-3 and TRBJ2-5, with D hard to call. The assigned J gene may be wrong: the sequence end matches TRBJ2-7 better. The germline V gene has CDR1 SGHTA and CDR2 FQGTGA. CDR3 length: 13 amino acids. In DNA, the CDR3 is TGTGCCAGCAGTTGGGAACTGGGCTACGAGCAGTACTTC. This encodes CASSWELGYEQYF.

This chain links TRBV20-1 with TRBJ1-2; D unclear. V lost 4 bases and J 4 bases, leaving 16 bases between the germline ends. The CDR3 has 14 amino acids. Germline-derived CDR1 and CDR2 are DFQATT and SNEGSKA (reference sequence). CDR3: CSAKVQAPLYGYTF. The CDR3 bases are TGCAGTGCTAAAGTCCAGGCCCCTCTCTATGGCTACACCTTC.

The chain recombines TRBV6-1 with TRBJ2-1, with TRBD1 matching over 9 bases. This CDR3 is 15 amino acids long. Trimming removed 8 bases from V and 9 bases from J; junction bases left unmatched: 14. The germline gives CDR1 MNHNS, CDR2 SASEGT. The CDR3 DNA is TGTGCCAGCCATCTACTGGGGACAGGGTACCCTGAGCAGTTCTTC. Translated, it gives CASHLLGTGYPEQFF.

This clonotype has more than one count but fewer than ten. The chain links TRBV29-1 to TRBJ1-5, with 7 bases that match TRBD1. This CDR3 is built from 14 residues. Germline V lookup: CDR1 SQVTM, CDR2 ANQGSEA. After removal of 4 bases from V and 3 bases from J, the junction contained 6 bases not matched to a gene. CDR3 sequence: CSVGSGGSNQPQHF. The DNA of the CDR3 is TGCAGCGTTGGGTCAGGGGGTTCCAATCAGCCCCAGCATTTT.

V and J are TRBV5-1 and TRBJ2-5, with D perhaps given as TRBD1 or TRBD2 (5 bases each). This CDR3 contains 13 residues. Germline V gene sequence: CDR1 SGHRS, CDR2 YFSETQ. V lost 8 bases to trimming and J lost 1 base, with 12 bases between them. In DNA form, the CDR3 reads TGCGCCAGTGGGACGGGACCCCAAGAGACCCAGTACTTC. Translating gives CASGTGPQETQYF.

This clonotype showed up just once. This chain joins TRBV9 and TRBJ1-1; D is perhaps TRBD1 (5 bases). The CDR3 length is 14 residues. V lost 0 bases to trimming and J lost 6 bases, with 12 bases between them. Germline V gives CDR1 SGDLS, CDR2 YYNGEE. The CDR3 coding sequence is TGTGCCAGCAGCGTAGGGGCAGGGCCCGCTGAAGCTTTCTTT. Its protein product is CASSVGAGPAEAFF.

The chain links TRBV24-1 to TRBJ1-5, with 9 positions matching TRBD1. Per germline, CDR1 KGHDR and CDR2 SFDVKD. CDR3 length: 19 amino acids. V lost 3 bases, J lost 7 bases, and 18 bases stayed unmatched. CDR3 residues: CATSDERDRDYWGGQPQHF. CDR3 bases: TGTGCCACCAGTGATGAACGGGACAGGGACTATTGGGGAGGACAGCCCCAGCATTTT.

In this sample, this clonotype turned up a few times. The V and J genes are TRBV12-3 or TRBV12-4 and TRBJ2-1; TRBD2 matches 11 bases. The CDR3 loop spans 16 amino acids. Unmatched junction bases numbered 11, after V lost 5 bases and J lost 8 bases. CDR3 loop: CASSGTLAGAPDEQFF. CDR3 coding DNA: TGTGCCAGCAGTGGTACACTAGCGGGAGCCCCGGATGAGCAGTTCTTC.

In DNA form, the CDR3 reads TGTGCCAGCAGCTCCATGGGACGAGCGGGGGGAGCCTACAATGAGCAGTTCTTC. Translation: CASSSMGRAGGAYNEQFF. This chain uses TRBV6-1 with TRBJ2-1; 9 bases are a match to TRBD2. Looked up from germline, CDR1 is MNHNS and CDR2 is SASEGT. With V trimmed by 6 bases and J by 2 bases, 14 bases remained unmatched. CDR3 length: 18 amino acids.

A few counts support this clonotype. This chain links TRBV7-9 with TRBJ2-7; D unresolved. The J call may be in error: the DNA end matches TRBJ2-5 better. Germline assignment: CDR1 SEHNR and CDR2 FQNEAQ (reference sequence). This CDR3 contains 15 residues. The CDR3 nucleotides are TGTGCCAGCAGCTCCCCCGAGGTCAGGATGGAGACCCAGTACTTC. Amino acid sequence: CASSSPEVRMETQYF.

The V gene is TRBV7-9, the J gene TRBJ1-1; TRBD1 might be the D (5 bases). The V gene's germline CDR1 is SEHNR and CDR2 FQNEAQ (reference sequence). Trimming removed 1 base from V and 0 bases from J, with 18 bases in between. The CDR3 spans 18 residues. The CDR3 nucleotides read TGTGCCAGCAGCTTAGATTCAGGGTACGGCGGGATGAACACTGAAGCTTTCTTT. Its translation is CASSLDSGYGGMNTEAFF. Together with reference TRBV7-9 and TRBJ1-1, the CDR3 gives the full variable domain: DTGVSQNPRHKITKRGQNVTFRCDPISEHNRLYWYRQTLGQGPEFLTYFQNEAQLEKSRLLSDRFSAERPKGSFSTLEIQRTEQGDSAMYLCASSLDSGYGGMNTEAFFGQGTRLTVV.

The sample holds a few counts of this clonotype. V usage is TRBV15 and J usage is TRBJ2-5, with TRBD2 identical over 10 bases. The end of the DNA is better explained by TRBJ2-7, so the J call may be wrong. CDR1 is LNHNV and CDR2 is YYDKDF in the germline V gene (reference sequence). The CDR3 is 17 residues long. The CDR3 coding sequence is TGTGCCACCAGCAGAGATAAGGCTAGCGGGAGTGGGTACGAGCAGTACTTC. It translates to CATSRDKASGSGYEQYF.

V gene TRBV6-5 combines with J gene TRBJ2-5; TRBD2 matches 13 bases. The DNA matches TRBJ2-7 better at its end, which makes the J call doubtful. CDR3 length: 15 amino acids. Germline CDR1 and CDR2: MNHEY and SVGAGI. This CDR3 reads CASSALAGGSSEQYF. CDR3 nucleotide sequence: TGTGCCAGCAGTGCACTAGCGGGGGGGTCGTCCGAGCAGTACTTC.

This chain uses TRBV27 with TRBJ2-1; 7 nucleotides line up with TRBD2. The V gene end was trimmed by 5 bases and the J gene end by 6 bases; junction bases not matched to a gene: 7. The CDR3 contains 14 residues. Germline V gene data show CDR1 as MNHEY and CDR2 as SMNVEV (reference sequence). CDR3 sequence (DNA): TGTGCCAGCAGTCCGAGACTAGCAGCCAATGAGCAGTTCTTC. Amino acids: CASSPRLAANEQFF.

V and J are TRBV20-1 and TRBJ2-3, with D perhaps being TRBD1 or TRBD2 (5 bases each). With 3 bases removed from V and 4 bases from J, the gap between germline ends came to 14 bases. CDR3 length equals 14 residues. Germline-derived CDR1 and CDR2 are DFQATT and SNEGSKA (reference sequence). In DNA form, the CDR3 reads TGCAGTGCTAGCGGGGCCCTAGCCGCAGATACGCAGTATTTT. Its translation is CSASGALAADTQYF.

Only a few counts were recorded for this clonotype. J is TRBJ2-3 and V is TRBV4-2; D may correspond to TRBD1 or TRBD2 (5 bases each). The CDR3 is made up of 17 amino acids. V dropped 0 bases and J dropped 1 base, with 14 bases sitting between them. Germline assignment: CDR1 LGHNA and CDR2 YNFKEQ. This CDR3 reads CASSQERGTLGTDTQYF. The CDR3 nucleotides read TGTGCCAGCAGCCAAGAGAGAGGGACCCTGGGCACAGATACGCAGTATTTT.

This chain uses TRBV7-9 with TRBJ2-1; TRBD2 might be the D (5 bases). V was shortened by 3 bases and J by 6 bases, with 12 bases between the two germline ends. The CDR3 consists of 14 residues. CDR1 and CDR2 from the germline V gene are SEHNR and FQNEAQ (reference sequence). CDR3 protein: CASSFLRELNEQFF. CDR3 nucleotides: TGTGCCAGCAGCTTTCTGAGGGAGCTCAATGAGCAGTTCTTC.